Listed below are T cell receptor beta chains from one sample, sequenced in a study of cytomegalovirus exposure and HLA in healthy donors. Clones were read by immunoSEQ multiplex PCR, and TCRdb kept only the in-frame ones, dropping some. The sample lists more than 150,000 clones; 70% to 85% were seen once. Sequenced material: PBMCs. Receptors originate from a male donor in good health and CMV-seronegative. Both conserved end residues are part of each CDR3. D genes are given only for firm matches. Rows may omit the clone size; those that give it use once, few, many or a size class.

cdr3_aa,cdr3_nt,v_call,j_call,d_call,clone_size
CSVESGGNQPQHF,TGCAGCGTTGAGTCCGGGGGCAATCAGCCCCAGCATTTT,TRBV29-1,TRBJ1-5,-,-
CASSQGTGGSTYGYTF,TGCGCCAGCAGCCAAGGGACAGGGGGCAGTACCTATGGCTACACCTTC,TRBV4-1,TRBJ1-2,TRBD1,-
CASRTDQETQYF,TGTGCCAGCAGAACAGACCAAGAGACCCAGTACTTC,TRBV21-1,TRBJ2-5,-,-
CASSALVDSNSPLHF,TGTGCCAGCAGCGCCTTGGTGGACAGCAATTCACCCCTCCACTTT,TRBV9,TRBJ1-6,-,-
CASSLRPGQAINYGYTF,TGTGCCAGCAGCTTGCGACCGGGACAGGCGATCAACTATGGCTACACCTTC,TRBV7-3,TRBJ1-2,TRBD1,-
CASSAEGNQPQHF,TGTGCCAGCAGCGCCGAGGGCAATCAGCCCCAGCATTTT,TRBV7-9,TRBJ1-5,-,-
CASSGQGWNEQFF,TGTGCCAGCTCAGGACAGGGCTGGAATGAGCAGTTCTTC,TRBV27,TRBJ2-1,TRBD1,-
CASSPRQGAGEKLFF,TGTGCCAGCAGCCCCCGACAGGGAGCCGGAGAAAAACTGTTTTTT,TRBV7-9,TRBJ1-4,TRBD1,few
CASSLSYQETQYF,TGTGCCAGCAGCTTGTCCTACCAAGAGACCCAGTACTTC,TRBV5-4,TRBJ2-5,-,-
CASSVSGSGSGELFF,TGTGCCAGCAGCGTATCAGGGAGCGGGTCCGGGGAGCTGTTTTTT,TRBV9,TRBJ2-2,-,few
CASRQPGQGNEKLFF,TGTGCCAGCAGGCAACCCGGACAGGGGAATGAAAAACTGTTTTTT,TRBV5-8,TRBJ1-4,TRBD1,-
CASSPLGHYGYTF,TGTGCCAGCAGTCCCCTGGGCCACTATGGCTACACCTTC,TRBV6-1,TRBJ1-2,-,few
CASSQGLAGVETQYF,TGTGCCAGCAGCCAGGGACTAGCGGGGGTAGAGACCCAGTACTTC,TRBV14,TRBJ2-5,TRBD2,-
CATSTRGGTDTQYF,TGTGCCACCAGCACCCGGGGGGGCACAGATACGCAGTATTTT,TRBV15,TRBJ2-3,TRBD2,-
CASSPRQVYGYTF,TGTGCCAGCAGTCCCCGTCAGGTCTATGGCTACACCTTC,TRBV28,TRBJ1-2,-,-
CASSGETSPLYNEQFF,TGTGCCAGCAGCGGGGAGACTAGCCCTTTATACAATGAGCAGTTCTTC,TRBV9,TRBJ2-1,TRBD2,-
CASSLERSWVNEQYF,TGTGCCAGCAGCTTAGAGCGGTCCTGGGTCAACGAGCAGTACTTC,TRBV7-9,TRBJ2-7,-,-
CASSKALIGLYEQYF,TGTGCCAGCTCAAAGGCCCTAATAGGACTCTACGAGCAGTACTTC,TRBV18,TRBJ2-7,-,-
CASSLDQTVYGYTF,TGTGCCAGCAGCTTAGATCAGACAGTCTATGGCTACACCTTC,TRBV11-2,TRBJ1-2,-,-
CASSVTDRETEAFF,TGTGCCAGCAGTGTAACGGACAGGGAGACTGAAGCTTTCTTT,TRBV6-1,TRBJ1-1,TRBD1,-
CEETEAFF,TGTGAGGAGACTGAAGCTTTCTTT,TRBV6-4,TRBJ1-1,-,once
CASRREDSSYEQYF,TGTGCCAGCAGACGAGAGGACAGCTCCTACGAGCAGTACTTC,TRBV28,TRBJ2-7,-,-
CASSLGGFNQPQHF,TGTGCCAGTAGTCTCGGGGGTTTCAATCAGCCCCAGCATTTT,TRBV19,TRBJ1-5,-,once
CASSYQGSSGANVLTF,TGTGCCAGCAGCTATCAGGGGAGCTCTGGGGCCAACGTCCTGACTTTC,TRBV27,TRBJ2-6,-,-
CASSVGGQSSYEQYF,TGTGCCAGCAGCGTAGGTGGACAAAGCTCCTACGAGCAGTACTTC,TRBV9,TRBJ2-7,-,-
CASSSGQNTEAFF,TGTGCCAGCAGTTCTGGACAGAACACTGAAGCTTTCTTT,TRBV28,TRBJ1-1,-,-
CASTPQVCLVHEQYF,TGTGCCAGCACCCCTCAGGTGTGTCTGGTCCACGAGCAGTACTTC,TRBV21-1,TRBJ2-7,-,once
CASSHFGQGGIQETQYF,TGCGCCAGCAGCCATTTCGGACAGGGGGGGATTCAAGAGACCCAGTACTTC,TRBV4-1,TRBJ2-5,TRBD1,-
CASSQRGAGELFF,TGTGCCAGCAGCCAAAGGGGTGCCGGGGAGCTGTTTTTT,TRBV2,TRBJ2-2,-,-
CASSWDRRYEQYF,TGTGCCAGTAGTTGGGACAGGCGCTACGAGCAGTACTTC,TRBV19,TRBJ2-7,TRBD1,-
CASSDPGWGNEKLFF,TGTGCCAGCAGTGACCCAGGGTGGGGTAATGAAAAACTGTTTTTT,TRBV2,TRBJ1-4,-,-
CASGDREGYGYTF,TGTGCCAGCGGGGACAGGGAAGGCTATGGCTACACCTTC,TRBV19,TRBJ1-2,TRBD1,once
CASSLLPGGGTDTQYF,TGCGCCAGCAGCTTGCTTCCGGGGGGAGGCACAGATACGCAGTATTTT,TRBV5-1,TRBJ2-3,TRBD2,-
CASSYQETQYF,TGTGCCAGCAGCTATCAAGAGACCCAGTACTTC,TRBV28,TRBJ2-5,-,-
CASSQGGQGGFESTDTQYF,TGCGCCAGCAGCCAGGGGGGACAGGGAGGGTTTGAGAGCACAGATACGCAGTATTTT,TRBV5-1,TRBJ2-3,TRBD1,-
CASRAGTGGQETQYF,TGTGCCAGCAGGGCTGGGACAGGGGGTCAGGAGACCCAGTACTTC,TRBV27,TRBJ2-5,TRBD1,-
CASSAVGTVNQPQHF,TGTGCCAGCAGCGCCGTTGGGACAGTCAATCAGCCCCAGCATTTT,TRBV27,TRBJ1-5,TRBD1,-
CASSLVRDLSNQPQHF,TGTGCCAGCAGTTTAGTGAGGGATCTGAGCAATCAGCCCCAGCATTTT,TRBV28,TRBJ1-5,-,-
CASSFTGQRGYTF,TGTGCCAGCAGCTTCACAGGGCAGCGTGGCTACACCTTC,TRBV7-2,TRBJ1-2,-,-
CASSTRLAAADTQYF,TGTGCCAGCAGCACCCGCCTGGCAGCGGCAGATACGCAGTATTTT,TRBV9,TRBJ2-3,-,-
CASSPLAGVGETQYF,TGTGCCAGCAGCCCCCTAGCGGGGGTCGGAGAGACCCAGTACTTC,TRBV7-6,TRBJ2-5,TRBD2,-
CASSHSGGRLSEQFF,TGTGCCAGCAGCCATAGCGGGGGGCGGCTATCTGAGCAGTTCTTC,TRBV7-9,TRBJ2-1,TRBD2,-
CASRESDRGTNEKLFF,TGTGCCAGCCGAGAGTCTGACAGGGGTACTAATGAAAAACTGTTTTTT,TRBV28,TRBJ1-4,TRBD1,few
CAWSRGHQETQYF,TGTGCCTGGAGTAGAGGGCACCAAGAGACCCAGTACTTC,TRBV30,TRBJ2-5,-,-
CASKAGADEQYF,TGTGCCAGCAAAGCGGGAGCGGACGAGCAGTACTTC,TRBV2,TRBJ2-7,TRBD2,-
CASSSLVDTQYF,TGTGCCAGCAGCTCCCTAGTGGATACGCAGTATTTT,TRBV7-8,TRBJ2-3,-,once
CASSGGLAGSRSEQYF,TGTGCCAGCAGCGGGGGACTAGCGGGAAGTCGGAGCGAGCAGTACTTC,TRBV7-6,TRBJ2-7,TRBD2,-
CASSPPGTGGTDTQYF,TGTGCCAGCAGCCCCCCCGGGACAGGGGGCACAGATACGCAGTATTTT,TRBV11-2,TRBJ2-3,TRBD1,-